This TCR beta chain originates from a study of blood T cells in healthy people across ages. Study results and limitations: Naive CD4+ cells and diversity were both higher in long-lived donors than in aged donors.

CDR1 and CDR2 (germline): MNHEY, SMNVEV (reference sequence). This CDR3 region has 15 residues. V was cut by 5 bases and J by 6 bases, with 17 bases left in between. Sample-barcoded 5' priming and a J-beta primer mix drove a second PCR of about 7 to 12 cycles. Tagging of each cDNA molecule was performed by a template-switch adaptor with 12 random nucleotides. Individual samples furnished no less than 2.5 million CDR3-containing paired-end reads apiece. MiXCR, applied by TCRdb to the 5' RACE reads, yields one record per CDR3 protein. The repertoire holds roughly 680,000 distinct CDR3 sequences, under 25% seen once, with approximately 3.6% in the top ten. Turning to this clonotype: Its antigen is currently unknown.

Sequencing was carried out using blood. The source is a man aged 65 to 79 in good health. The chain joins TRBV27 to TRBJ1-5, with D unclear. CDR3 residues: CASSPIGQDFQPQHF. DNA for the CDR3: TGTGCCAGCAGTCCCATCGGGCAGGATTTTCAGCCCCAGCATTTT.